The present entry profiles one T cell receptor beta chain with its context. The data stem from a study of TIL therapy for anti-PD-1-resistant metastatic lung cancer. Time point described: pre-treatment sample, taken before nivolumab and TIL therapy. The tumor samples were excised metastases, mostly pleural nodules or supraclavicular lymph nodes. Tumor harvest preceded PD-1/PD-L1 blockade, followed by nivolumab treatment. The CDR3 is made up of 13 amino acids. Germline CDR1 reads SQVTM; CDR2 reads ANQGSEA. V trimming: 6 bases; J trimming: 2 bases; junction bases outside the gene matches: 4. This was the immunoSEQ v3 assay. Some clones are missing from TCRdb's copy, which holds only in-frame ones; the method was immunoSEQ multiplex PCR. The sample consists of about 50,000 clones, around 64% of them appearing once.

The clonotype originates from a person aged 25-85 years with non-small cell lung cancer. Sequencing was performed on tumor tissue, taken at baseline. The V gene is TRBV29-1, the J gene TRBJ2-3; 8 bases line up with TRBD1. Here the CDR3 reads CSVTGDLTDTQYF. DNA for the CDR3: TGCAGCGTGACAGGGGACCTCACAGATACGCAGTATTTT.